This T cell receptor (beta chain) was documented in a study of tumor-infiltrating lymphocytes in primary liver carcinoma. The overall study: The patients, men and women alike, were aged 30 to 69 years. Tumor stage was T1-T3 N0M0, and tumor size was roughly 4 to 10 cm across.

The CDR3 sequence is 15 residues long. Germline V CDR1 and CDR2: ENHRY, SYGVKD. Deletions cut 3 bases from V and 1 base from J, with 12 bases between. Production of TCR beta cDNA used approximately 0.45 ug total RNA together with a constant-region primer. Construction of TCR beta libraries relied on three successive nested multiplex PCR rounds employing slightly modified ARM-PCR. The first two PCR rounds used TRBV1-TRBV30 forward primers with a C-beta reverse primer, approximately 11 cycles each. TCRdb redid the calling of the multiplex PCR reads with MiXCR, one entry per CDR3 protein. The sample has fewer than 250,000 distinct CDR3 sequences; around 85% are singletons. RNA and DNA were co-extracted from roughly 20-30 mg of unsorted bulk tissue. This clonotype has more than one count but fewer than ten. With a much larger clone just one base away, this may be a read error.

This clonotype originated in a man aged 35 to 55 with primary liver carcinoma and hepatitis B virus infection. The specimen was tumor tissue from primary liver carcinoma. This rearrangement joins TRBV10-3 to TRBJ1-2; D call uncertain. The CDR3, as DNA: TGTGCCATCAGTGACTCGTGGCGGAATAACTATGGCTACACCTTC. Translating it yields CAISDSWRNNYGYTF.